These 29 T cell receptor beta chains came from one sample sequenced in a study of blood T cell repertoires in COVID-19. Clones were sequenced by immunoSEQ multiplex PCR, and TCRdb holds only the in-frame ones, with some missing. The table records 140,000 to 150,000 clones, 80% to 90% of them present only once. Material for sequencing was peripheral blood. All receptors come from a man older than 75 with acute or convalescent COVID-19.

J is TRBJ1-5 and V is TRBV19; TRBD1 aligns across 7 bases. The CDR3 totals 14 residues. Germline assignment: CDR1 LNHDA and CDR2 SQIVND (reference sequence). The V and J ends lost 8 bases and 4 bases, in that order; junction bases with no gene match: 8. The CDR3 bases are TGTGCCAGTCATCACCGGGACAGAAATCAGCCCCAGCATTTT. It encodes CASHHRDRNQPQHF. Full variable domain (remainder filled in from reference TRBV19 and TRBJ1-5): DGGITQSPKYLFRKEGQNVTLSCEQNLNHDAMYWYRQDPGQGLRLIYYSQIVNDFQKGDIAEGYSVSREKKESFPLTVTSAQKNPTAFYLCASHHRDRNQPQHFGDGTRLSIL.

CDR3: CASRTSTDTQYF. The CDR3 DNA reads as TGTGCCAGCAGGACTAGCACAGATACGCAGTATTTT. The chain recombines TRBV28 with TRBJ2-3; no reliable D call. Germline CDR1 is MDHEN and CDR2 is SYDVKM. The CDR3 spans 12 residues. V was pared by 6 bases and J by 0 bases, with 4 bases between.

As DNA, the CDR3 is TGTGCCAGCAGCCTAGATTACACAGATACGCAGTATTTT. As protein: CASSLDYTDTQYF. The rearrangement uses TRBV7-9 and TRBJ2-3, with D uncertain. From germline, CDR1 is SEHNR and CDR2 FQNEAQ (reference sequence). CDR3 size: 13 residues. V was trimmed by 5 bases and J by 2 bases, leaving 8 bases between them.

J is TRBJ2-5 and V is TRBV19, with D possibly TRBD1 on 5 matching bases. The CDR3 extends over 14 amino acids. Germline V lookup: CDR1 LNHDA, CDR2 SQIVND (reference sequence). V dropped 3 bases and J dropped 5 bases, with 13 bases sitting between them. The CDR3 region has the DNA TGTGCCAGTAGTATTAGAAGGGGTACGGAGACCCAGTACTTC. The encoded protein is CASSIRRGTETQYF. Filled out from reference TRBV19 and TRBJ2-5, the complete variable domain reads DGGITQSPKYLFRKEGQNVTLSCEQNLNHDAMYWYRQDPGQGLRLIYYSQIVNDFQKGDIAEGYSVSREKKESFPLTVTSAQKNPTAFYLCASSIRRGTETQYFGPGTRLLVL.

The count of this clone is one. The rearrangement links TRBV19 to TRBJ2-7; TRBD2 might be the D (5 bases). The ends were cut back, 3 bases at V and 5 bases at J, with 17 bases in the middle. The CDR3 length is 15 residues. The germline V gene has CDR1 LNHDA and CDR2 SQIVND (reference sequence). CDR3 nucleotides: TGTGCCAGTAGTATTTGGACGGGGTCCTCTAACGAGCAGTACTTC. As protein: CASSIWTGSSNEQYF.

The rearrangement joins TRBV5-5 to TRBJ2-5, with D possibly TRBD1 on 6 matching bases. This CDR3 is built from 14 residues. The V gene lost 4 bases and the J gene lost 5 bases, with 15 bases spanning the gap. Germline lookup yields CDR1 SGHKS and CDR2 YYEKEE (reference sequence). CDR3 DNA: TGTGCCAGCAGCCGAGAACAGGGATGGGAGACCCAGTACTTC. Translating gives CASSREQGWETQYF.

This chain connects TRBV21-1 to TRBJ2-5; the DNA was not compared with TRBD2, the D call given in the table. TRBV21-1 constitutes a pseudogene. CDR3 length: 13 amino acids. The CDR3 DNA is TGTGCCAGCAGCAAAGGCGTCGGGGAGACCCAGTACTTC. It encodes CASSKGVGETQYF.

V and J are TRBV20-1 and TRBJ2-1; TRBD2 matches at 14 bases. The trim removed 3 bases at V and 4 bases at J, leaving 8 bases unmatched. The length of the CDR3 is 17 residues. Germline CDR1 DFQATT, CDR2 SNEGSKA (reference sequence). This CDR3 is CSASVGLAGGRYNEQFF. CDR3 DNA: TGCAGTGCTAGTGTCGGACTAGCGGGAGGCCGGTACAATGAGCAGTTCTTC.

The chain joins TRBV19 to TRBJ1-5, with 8 bases aligning to TRBD1. The J segment lost 0 bases and the V segment lost 6 bases, leaving 4 bases of the junction unmatched. The CDR3 has 15 residues. Looked up from germline, CDR1 is LNHDA and CDR2 is SQIVND (reference sequence). CDR3 DNA sequence: TGTGCCAGTAGAGTTACAGGGGGTAGCAATCAGCCCCAGCATTTT. It yields the protein CASRVTGGSNQPQHF.

J is TRBJ1-3 and V is TRBV30, with 9 bases lining up with TRBD1. The CDR3 has 14 amino acids. Trimming at V came to 7 bases and at J to 0 bases, leaving 4 bases not matched to a gene. Germline CDR1 is GTSNPN and CDR2 is SVGIG (reference sequence). In DNA, the CDR3 is TGTGCCTTACAGGGGGCTTTCTCTGGAAACACCATATATTTT. It is translated as CALQGAFSGNTIYF.

V gene TRBV7-8 combines with J gene TRBJ2-1, with 15 bases matching TRBD2. Germline-derived CDR1 and CDR2 are SGHVS and FQNEAQ. CDR3 size: 21 residues. V gave up 5 bases and J gave up 0 bases; unmatched junction bases: 14. The CDR3 nucleotides are TGTGCCAGCAGCCCCGCTCCGGGACTAGCGGGGGGCCTAAGCTCCTACAATGAGCAGTTCTTC. As protein: CASSPAPGLAGGLSSYNEQFF.

V usage is TRBV30 and J usage is TRBJ1-5; 9 bases align to TRBD1. This CDR3 spans 14 amino acids. V dropped 5 bases and J dropped 3; count of bases not matched to a gene: 5. The germline V gene encodes CDR1 GTSNPN and CDR2 SVGIG (reference sequence). CDR3 DNA sequence: TGTGCCTGGGGTACAGGGGGCTTCAATCAGCCCCAGCATTTT. Protein product: CAWGTGGFNQPQHF.

The J gene is TRBJ2-5, the V gene TRBV28; the match to TRBD2 covers 14 bases. The CDR3 consists of 16 residues. Trimming removed 5 bases from V and 3 bases from J; junction bases left unmatched: 5. The germline V gene encodes CDR1 MDHEN and CDR2 SYDVKM. The CDR3 coding sequence is TGTGCCAGCAGTCGACCGGGACTAGCGGGAGAAGAGACCCAGTACTTC. Protein: CASSRPGLAGEETQYF.

The chain couples TRBV28 to TRBJ1-1; the match to TRBD1 covers 7 bases. J lost 0 bases, V lost 5 bases, and 9 bases had no gene match. CDR3 length: 16 amino acids. Per the germline V gene, CDR1 is MDHEN and CDR2 is SYDVKM. CDR3 nucleotide sequence: TGTGCCAGCAGTCGTGCCGGGACAGCCGTGAACACTGAAGCTTTCTTT. It translates to CASSRAGTAVNTEAFF.

The chain is built from TRBV4-2 and TRBJ2-1, with 7 positions matching TRBD2. V was pared by 0 bases and J by 6 bases, with 5 bases of the junction left unmatched. The CDR3 is 15 amino acids. Germline V CDR1 and CDR2: LGHNA, YNFKEQ. The CDR3 DNA follows: TGTGCCAGCAGCCAAGATGGAGCGGGAACCAATGAGCAGTTCTTC. Encoded protein: CASSQDGAGTNEQFF.

The chain couples TRBV28 to TRBJ2-7; 8 positions match TRBD1. The CDR3 length is 15 residues. V dropped 7 bases and J dropped 5; count of bases not matched to a gene: 13. The germline CDR1 and CDR2 sequences are MDHEN and SYDVKM. CDR3 sequence (DNA): TGTGCCAGCACACTAGGAGGACAGGGCTACCACGAGCAGTACTTC. This translates into CASTLGGQGYHEQYF.

This clone occurred once. Compared with germline, one end of the junction differs, possibly owing to a read error. This chain connects TRBV11-3 to TRBJ1-5, with 10 bases matching TRBD1. Germline CDR1 is SGHNT and CDR2 is YENEEA. The CDR3 is 16 amino acids. CDR3 sequence (DNA): TGTGCCAGCAGCTTAGGGGACAGGGGTAGCGATCAGCCCCAGCATTTT. It translates to CASSLGDRGSDQPQHF.

The J gene is TRBJ1-5, the V gene TRBV6-5; a possible D gene is TRBD1 (5 bases). Between the trimmed V and J ends, which lost 8 bases and 5 bases, there was a span of 7 bases. The CDR3 spans 11 residues. CDR1 and CDR2 (germline): MNHEY, SVGAGI. The CDR3 is CASGGYQPQHF. The CDR3 DNA reads as TGTGCCAGCGGGGGGTATCAGCCCCAGCATTTT.

V usage is TRBV28 and J usage is TRBJ2-3, with no clear D. V dropped 4 bases and J dropped 1 base, with 9 bases sitting between them. CDR1 and CDR2 from the germline V gene are MDHEN and SYDVKM. This CDR3 is 14 amino acids long. This chain's CDR3 is CASSSSLGTDTQYF. The DNA for the CDR3 is TGTGCCAGCAGTTCCAGTCTGGGCACAGATACGCAGTATTTT.

This clone appeared a single time. This chain uses TRBV11-3 with TRBJ2-1; 8 nucleotides align to TRBD1. Germline CDR1 SGHNT, CDR2 YENEEA. The CDR3 sequence is 17 residues long. Losses at the gene ends were 0 bases for V and 7 bases for J; bases not matched to a gene: 11. The CDR3 protein is CASSLDSPSGGENEQFF. The CDR3 nucleotides are TGTGCCAGCAGCTTAGATTCCCCGTCAGGGGGCGAGAATGAGCAGTTCTTC.

This clone occurred a few times. The gene calls are TRBV12-3 or TRBV12-4 and TRBJ1-1, with TRBD1 as a possible D gene (6 bases). Trimming took off 6 bases at V and 1 base at J, with 9 bases between the two ends. The length of the CDR3 is 13 residues. Here the CDR3 DNA reads TGTGCCAGCAGAAAACAGGGGAACACTGAAGCTTTCTTT. Residues: CASRKQGNTEAFF.

The chain carries TRBV9 and TRBJ1-6, with 9 nucleotides matching TRBD1. The CDR3 covers 15 residues. CDR1 is SGDLS and CDR2 is YYNGEE in the germline V gene. V was clipped by 3 bases and J by 10 bases; unmatched bases: 8. The chain's CDR3 is CASSAVGQGRSPLHF. Written as DNA, the CDR3 is TGTGCCAGCAGCGCCGTCGGACAGGGGAGATCACCCCTCCACTTT.

The chain joins TRBV28 to TRBJ1-1; D unresolved. CDR1 is MDHEN and CDR2 is SYDVKM in the germline V gene. The CDR3 contains 11 residues. Between the trimmed V and J ends, which lost 7 bases and 9 bases, there was a span of 12 bases. In DNA form, the CDR3 reads TGTGCCAGCAAGAACAACGCCAAAGCTTTCTTT. It yields the protein CASKNNAKAFF. Looking up the rest from reference TRBV28 and TRBJ1-1 gives the full variable domain: DVKVTQSSRYLVKRTGEKVFLECVQDMDHENMFWYRQDPGLGLRLIYFSYDVKMKEKGDIPEGYSVSREKKERFSLILESASTNQTSMYLCASKNNAKAFFGQGTRLTVV.

J is TRBJ1-1 and V is TRBV3-1 (or the pseudogene TRBV3-2); maybe TRBD1 (5 bases). The CDR3 covers 14 residues. CDR1 and CDR2 from the germline V gene are LGHDT and YNNKEL (reference sequence). V dropped 1 base and J dropped 7 bases, with 13 bases sitting between them. DNA for the CDR3: TGTGCCAGCAGCCAAGGGGGCCTAACCCATGAAGCTTTCTTT. Its protein product is CASSQGGLTHEAFF.

The rearrangement links TRBV12-3 or TRBV12-4 to TRBJ2-5, with D hard to call. The CDR3 length is 13 residues. Trimming left V 5 bases short and J 4 bases short, with 11 bases between. DNA for the CDR3: TGTGCCAGCAGTCCCTCGGTCCCAGAGACCCAGTACTTC. It specifies CASSPSVPETQYF.

The rearrangement links TRBV7-2 to TRBJ2-5; D is possibly TRBD2 (5 bases). With 6 bases removed from V and 12 bases from J, the gap between germline ends came to 17 bases. CDR1 is SGHTA, CDR2 FQGNSA, per germline. The CDR3 spans 12 residues. CDR3 residues: CASSLAPRREYF. CDR3 sequence (DNA): TGTGCCAGCAGTCTAGCCCCGCGGCGGGAGTACTTC.

The chain recombines TRBV6-6 with TRBJ1-1, with 7 positions matching TRBD1. The J segment lost 1 base and the V segment lost 6 bases, leaving 8 bases of the junction unmatched. Germline V gene sequence: CDR1 MNHNY, CDR2 SVGAGI (reference sequence). CDR3 length: 15 residues. The CDR3 sequence is CASRDKGQANTEAFF. CDR3 DNA sequence: TGTGCCAGCAGGGACAAAGGACAGGCGAACACTGAAGCTTTCTTT.

This clone is a singleton in its sample. V gene TRBV29-1 combines with J gene TRBJ1-2; D uncertain. The CDR3 totals 13 residues. Germline-derived CDR1 and CDR2 are SQVTM and ANQGSEA. Trimming removed 0 bases at V and 9 bases at J, with 14 bases between. The CDR3 DNA sequence: TGCAGCGTTGAAGATACGGGTGGAGGCCGCTACACCTTC. Amino acid sequence: CSVEDTGGGRYTF.

The chain couples TRBV19 to TRBJ2-7, with D maybe TRBD1 (6 bases). The CDR3 is made up of 12 amino acids. Germline CDR1 is LNHDA and CDR2 is SQIVND (reference sequence). V lost 8 bases, J lost 2 bases, and 10 bases lay in between. The CDR3 is CASSGTTYEQYF. DNA for the CDR3: TGTGCCAGTTCCGGGACAACCTACGAGCAGTACTTC.